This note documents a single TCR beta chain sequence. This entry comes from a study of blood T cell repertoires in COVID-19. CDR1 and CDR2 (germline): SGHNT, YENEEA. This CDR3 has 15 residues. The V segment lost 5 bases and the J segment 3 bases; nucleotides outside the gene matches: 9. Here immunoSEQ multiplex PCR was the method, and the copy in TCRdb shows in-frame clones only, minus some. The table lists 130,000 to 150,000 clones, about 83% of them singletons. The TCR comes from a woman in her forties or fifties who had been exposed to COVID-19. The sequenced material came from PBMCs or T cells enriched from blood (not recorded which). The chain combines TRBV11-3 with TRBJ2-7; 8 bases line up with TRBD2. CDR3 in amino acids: CASSPHSGSVYEQYF. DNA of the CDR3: TGTGCCAGCAGCCCTCACAGCGGGAGTGTCTACGAGCAGTACTTC. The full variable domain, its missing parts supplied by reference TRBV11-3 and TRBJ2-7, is EAGVVQSPRYKIIEKKQPVAFWCNPISGHNTLYWYLQNLGQGPELLIRYENEEAVDDSQLPKDRFSAERLKGVDSTLKIQPAELGDSAVYLCASSPHSGSVYEQYFGPGTRLTVT.